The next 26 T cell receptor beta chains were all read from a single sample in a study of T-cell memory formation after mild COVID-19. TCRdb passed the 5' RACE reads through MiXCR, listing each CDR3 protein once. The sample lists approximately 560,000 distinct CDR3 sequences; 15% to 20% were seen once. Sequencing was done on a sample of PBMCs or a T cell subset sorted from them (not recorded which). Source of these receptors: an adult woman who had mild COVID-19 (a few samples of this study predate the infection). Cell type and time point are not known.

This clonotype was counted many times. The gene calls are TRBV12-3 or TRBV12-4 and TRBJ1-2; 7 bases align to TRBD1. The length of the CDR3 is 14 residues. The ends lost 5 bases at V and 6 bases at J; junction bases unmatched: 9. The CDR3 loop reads CASSPRDRINGYTF. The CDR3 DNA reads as TGTGCCAGCAGTCCCCGGGACAGAATTAATGGCTACACCTTC.

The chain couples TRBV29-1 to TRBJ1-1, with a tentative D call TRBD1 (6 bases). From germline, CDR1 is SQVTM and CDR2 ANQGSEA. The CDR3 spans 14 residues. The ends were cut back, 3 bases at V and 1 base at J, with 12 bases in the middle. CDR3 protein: CSVERRGGNTEAFF. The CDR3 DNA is TGCAGCGTTGAGCGCAGGGGAGGGAACACTGAAGCTTTCTTT. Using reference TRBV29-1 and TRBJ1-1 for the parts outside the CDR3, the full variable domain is SAVISQKPSRDICQRGTSLTIQCQVDSQVTMMFWYRQQPGQSLTLIATANQGSEATYESGFVIDKFPISRPNLTFSTLTVSNMSPEDSSIYLCSVERRGGNTEAFFGQGTRLTVV.

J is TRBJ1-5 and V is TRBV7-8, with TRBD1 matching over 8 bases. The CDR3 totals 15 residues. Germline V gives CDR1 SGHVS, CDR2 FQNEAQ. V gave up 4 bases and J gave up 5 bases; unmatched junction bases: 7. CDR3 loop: CASSSRQGWDQPQHF. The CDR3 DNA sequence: TGTGCCAGCAGCTCGCGACAGGGGTGGGATCAGCCCCAGCATTTT.

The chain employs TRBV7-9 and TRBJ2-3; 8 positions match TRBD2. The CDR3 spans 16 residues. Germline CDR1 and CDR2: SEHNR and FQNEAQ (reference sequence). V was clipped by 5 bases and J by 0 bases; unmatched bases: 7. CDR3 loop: CASSAGGLMSTDTQYF. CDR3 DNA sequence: TGTGCCAGCAGCGCGGGGGGACTCATGAGCACAGATACGCAGTATTTT.

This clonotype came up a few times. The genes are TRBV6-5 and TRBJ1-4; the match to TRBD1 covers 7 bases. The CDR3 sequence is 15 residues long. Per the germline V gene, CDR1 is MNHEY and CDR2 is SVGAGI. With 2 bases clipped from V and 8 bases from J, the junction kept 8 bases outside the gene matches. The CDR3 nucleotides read TGTGCCAGCAGTTACGCAGGAGGGGGCGGCGAAAAACTGTTTTTT. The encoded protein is CASSYAGGGGEKLFF.

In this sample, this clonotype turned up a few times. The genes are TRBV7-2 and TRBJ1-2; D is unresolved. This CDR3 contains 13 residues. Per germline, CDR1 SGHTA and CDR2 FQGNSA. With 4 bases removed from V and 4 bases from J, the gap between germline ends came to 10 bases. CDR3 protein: CASSSNRLYGYTF. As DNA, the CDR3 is TGTGCCAGCAGCTCTAACAGACTCTATGGCTACACCTTC. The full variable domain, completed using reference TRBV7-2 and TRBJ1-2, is GAGVSQSPSNKVTEKGKDVELRCDPISGHTALYWYRQSLGQGLEFLIYFQGNSAPDKSGLPSDRFSAERTGGSVSTLTIQRTQQEDSAVYLCASSSNRLYGYTFGSGTRLTVV.

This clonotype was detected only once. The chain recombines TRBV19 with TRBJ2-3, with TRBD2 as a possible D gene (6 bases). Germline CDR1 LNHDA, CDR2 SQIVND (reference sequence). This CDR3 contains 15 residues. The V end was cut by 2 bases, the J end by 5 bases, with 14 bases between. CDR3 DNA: TGTGCCAGTAGTATAAGTGGCGGGATGGGAGATACGCAGTATTTT. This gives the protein CASSISGGMGDTQYF.

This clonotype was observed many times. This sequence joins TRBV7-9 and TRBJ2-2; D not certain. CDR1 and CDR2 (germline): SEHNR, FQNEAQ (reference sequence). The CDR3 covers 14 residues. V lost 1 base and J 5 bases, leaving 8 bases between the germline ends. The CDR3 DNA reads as TGTGCCAGCAGCTTAGAGTCGCGGACCGGGGAGCTGTTTTTT. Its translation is CASSLESRTGELFF.

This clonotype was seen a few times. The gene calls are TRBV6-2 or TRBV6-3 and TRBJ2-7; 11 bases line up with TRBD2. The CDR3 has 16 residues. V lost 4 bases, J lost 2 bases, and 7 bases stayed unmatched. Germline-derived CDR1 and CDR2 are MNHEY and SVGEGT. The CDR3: CASSSRSSGRTYEQYF. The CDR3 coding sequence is TGTGCCAGCAGTTCCCGATCTAGCGGGAGGACCTACGAGCAGTACTTC.

The CDR3 DNA follows: TGTGCCGTCGCCTCGGACCACAACACTGAAGCTTTCTTT. Its translation: CAVASDHNTEAFF. The chain combines TRBV19 with TRBJ1-1; D is ambiguous. Per germline, CDR1 LNHDA and CDR2 SQIVND (reference sequence). With 11 bases removed from V and 2 bases from J, the gap between germline ends came to 15 bases. The CDR3 sequence is 13 residues long.

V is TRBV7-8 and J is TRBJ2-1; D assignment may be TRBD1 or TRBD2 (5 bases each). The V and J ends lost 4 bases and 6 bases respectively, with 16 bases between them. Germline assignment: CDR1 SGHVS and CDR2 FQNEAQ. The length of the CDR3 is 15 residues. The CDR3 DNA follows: TGTGCCAGCAGCTATTCGCCCGGGACCCCCAATGAGCAGTTCTTC. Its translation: CASSYSPGTPNEQFF.

CDR3 coding DNA: TGTGCCAGCAGAGGGGGGTATTTGAGCTCCTACGAGCAGTACTTC. It is translated as CASRGGYLSSYEQYF. The chain employs TRBV6-2 or TRBV6-3 and TRBJ2-7; D may be TRBD1 or TRBD2 (6 bases each). Trimming removed 6 bases from V and 0 bases from J, with 15 bases in between. This CDR3 contains 15 residues. Per germline, CDR1 MNHEY and CDR2 SVGEGT.

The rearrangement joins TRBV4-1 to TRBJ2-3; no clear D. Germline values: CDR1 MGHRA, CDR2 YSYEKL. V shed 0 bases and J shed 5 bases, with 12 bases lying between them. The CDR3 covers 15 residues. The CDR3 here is CASSQDSGLVDTQYF. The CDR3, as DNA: TGCGCCAGCAGCCAAGATTCGGGCTTGGTAGATACGCAGTATTTT.

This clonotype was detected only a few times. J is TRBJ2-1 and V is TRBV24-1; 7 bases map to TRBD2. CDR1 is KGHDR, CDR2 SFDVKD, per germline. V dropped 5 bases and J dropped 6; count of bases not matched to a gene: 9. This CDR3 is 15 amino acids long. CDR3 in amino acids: CATSGLAGVINEQFF. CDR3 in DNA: TGTGCCACCAGTGGGTTGGCGGGGGTGATCAATGAGCAGTTCTTC.

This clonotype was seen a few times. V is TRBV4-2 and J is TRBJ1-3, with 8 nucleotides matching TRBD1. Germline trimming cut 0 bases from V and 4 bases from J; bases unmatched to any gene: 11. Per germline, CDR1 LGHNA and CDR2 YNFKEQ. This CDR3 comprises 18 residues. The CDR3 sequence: CASSQDPPRRGQGNTIYF. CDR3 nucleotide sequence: TGTGCCAGCAGCCAAGATCCCCCACGCAGGGGGCAGGGAAACACCATATATTTT.

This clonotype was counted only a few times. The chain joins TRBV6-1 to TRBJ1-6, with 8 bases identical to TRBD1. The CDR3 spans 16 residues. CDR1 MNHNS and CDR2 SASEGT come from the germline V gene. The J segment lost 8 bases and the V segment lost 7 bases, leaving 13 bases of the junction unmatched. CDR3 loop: CASTKGTGGWDSPLHF. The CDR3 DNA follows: TGTGCCAGCACCAAAGGGACAGGCGGGTGGGATTCACCCCTCCACTTT.

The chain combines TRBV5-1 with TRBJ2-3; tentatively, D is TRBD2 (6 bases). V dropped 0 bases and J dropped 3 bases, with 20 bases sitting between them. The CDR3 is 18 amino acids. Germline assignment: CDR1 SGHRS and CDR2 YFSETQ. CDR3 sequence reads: CASSLVGAGLGRTDTQYF. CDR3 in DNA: TGCGCCAGCAGCTTGGTTGGGGCAGGGCTCGGGAGAACAGATACGCAGTATTTT.

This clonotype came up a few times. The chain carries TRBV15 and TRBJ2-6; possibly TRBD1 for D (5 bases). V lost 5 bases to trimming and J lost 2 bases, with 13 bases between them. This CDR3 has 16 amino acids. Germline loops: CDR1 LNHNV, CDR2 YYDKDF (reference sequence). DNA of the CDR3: TGTGCCACCAGCTTGACTCTAGGGGCTGGGGCCAACGTCCTGACTTTC. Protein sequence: CATSLTLGAGANVLTF.

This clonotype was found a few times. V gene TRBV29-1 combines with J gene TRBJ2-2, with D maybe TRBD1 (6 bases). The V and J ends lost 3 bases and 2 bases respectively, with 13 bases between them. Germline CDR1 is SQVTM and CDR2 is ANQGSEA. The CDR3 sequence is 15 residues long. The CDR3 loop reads CSVEAEDRNTGELFF. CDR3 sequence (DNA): TGCAGCGTTGAGGCGGAGGACAGAAACACCGGGGAGCTGTTTTTT.

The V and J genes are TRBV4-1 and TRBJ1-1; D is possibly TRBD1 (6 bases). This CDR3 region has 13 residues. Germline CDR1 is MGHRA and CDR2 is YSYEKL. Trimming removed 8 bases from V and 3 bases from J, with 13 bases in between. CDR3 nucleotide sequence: TGCGCCAGCCGGGCCGAGGGGGACACTGAAGCTTTCTTT. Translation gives CASRAEGDTEAFF.

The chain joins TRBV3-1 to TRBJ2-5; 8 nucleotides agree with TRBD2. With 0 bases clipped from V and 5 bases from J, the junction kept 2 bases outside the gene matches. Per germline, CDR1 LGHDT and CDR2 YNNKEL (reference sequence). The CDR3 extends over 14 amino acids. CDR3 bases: TGTGCCAGCAGCCAAGAAGCGGGAGCTGAGACCCAGTACTTC. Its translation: CASSQEAGAETQYF.

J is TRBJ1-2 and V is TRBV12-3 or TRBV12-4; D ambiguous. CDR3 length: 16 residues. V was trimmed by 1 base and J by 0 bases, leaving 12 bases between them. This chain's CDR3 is CASSLGSGLSNYGYTF. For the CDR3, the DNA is TGTGCCAGCAGTTTAGGTTCGGGTCTTTCTAACTATGGCTACACCTTC.

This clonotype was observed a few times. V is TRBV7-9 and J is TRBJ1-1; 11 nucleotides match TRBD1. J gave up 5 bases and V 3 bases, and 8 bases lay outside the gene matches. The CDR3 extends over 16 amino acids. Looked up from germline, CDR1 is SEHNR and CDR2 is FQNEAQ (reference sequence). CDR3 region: CASSFDPGQGGTEAFF. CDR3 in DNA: TGTGCCAGCAGCTTTGACCCGGGACAGGGGGGGACTGAAGCTTTCTTT.

In DNA, the CDR3 is TGTGCCACCAGTGATACCGGGACTAGCCAGAGCTCCTACGAGCAGTACTTC. Translating gives CATSDTGTSQSSYEQYF. This chain connects TRBV24-1 to TRBJ2-7, with 9 bases fitting TRBD2. Germline CDR1 KGHDR, CDR2 SFDVKD. This CDR3 comprises 17 residues. V was clipped by 3 bases and J by 0 bases; unmatched bases: 8.

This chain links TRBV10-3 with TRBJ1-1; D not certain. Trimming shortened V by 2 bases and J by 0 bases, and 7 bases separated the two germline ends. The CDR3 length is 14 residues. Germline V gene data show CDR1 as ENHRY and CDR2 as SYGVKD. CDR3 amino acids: CAISEGALNTEAFF. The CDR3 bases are TGTGCCATCAGTGAGGGAGCTTTGAACACTGAAGCTTTCTTT.

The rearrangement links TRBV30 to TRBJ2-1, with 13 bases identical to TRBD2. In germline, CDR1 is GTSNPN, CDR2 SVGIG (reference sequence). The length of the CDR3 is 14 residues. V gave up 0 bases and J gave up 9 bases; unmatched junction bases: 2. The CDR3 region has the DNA TGTGCCTGGAGTGTACTAGCGGGAGGGGGTGAGCAGTTCTTC. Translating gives CAWSVLAGGGEQFF.